The rows below give T cell receptor beta chains drawn from one sample of a study of blood T cells in healthy people across ages. TCRdb passed the 5' RACE reads through MiXCR, listing each CDR3 protein once. In the table there are hundreds of thousands of distinct CDR3 sequences, about half of which are singletons. Specimen: blood. The origin of the receptors is a man of 80 years or more in good health. The conserved cysteine and the conserved F or W are not part of the CDR3 here.

J gene,CDR3 length,V gene,CDR3 protein
TRBJ2-3,11,TRBV12-3/TRBV12-4,ASSASSTDTQY
TRBJ2-5,15,TRBV20-1,NASPSGAGDFEEAQY
TRBJ2-7,10,TRBV7-9,ASRQGGGEQY
TRBJ2-3,13,TRBV20-1,SATNRGSNTDTQY
TRBJ2-1,15,TRBV10-3,AIRDLLERGGGNEQF
TRBJ1-4,14,TRBV7-2,ASSLVVGAQDEKLF
TRBJ2-7,10,TRBV28,ASSPWESEQY
TRBJ2-5,10,TRBV29-1,SVEEGAGIQY
.,13,TRBV11-2,ASSPRGTGGNEQY
.,15,TRBV11-3,ASSLRAGGAEGETQY
TRBJ2-6,15,TRBV5-5,ASSLEGFYSGANVLT
TRBJ2-1,14,TRBV2,ASSEAGGFGTNEQF
TRBJ2-5,11,TRBV7-2,ASSLGLLETQY
TRBJ2-5,11,TRBV3-1,ASGGGPQETQY
TRBJ2-1,13,TRBV5-8,ASSPRGQRNNEQF
TRBJ2-3,15,TRBV5-1,ASSAWTSGRAEDTQY
TRBJ2-3,13,TRBV2,APTSGGQYGDTQY
TRBJ2-5,12,TRBV7-2,ASSLAHLTETQY
TRBJ2-7,13,TRBV6-2/TRBV6-3,ASSYSTTSTYEQY
.,12,TRBV28,ASSGLAGRETQY
TRBJ2-1,11,TRBV7-3,ASSPQGTNEQF
TRBJ2-1,14,TRBV5-4,ASSYPGQGAGNEQF
TRBJ2-3,15,TRBV4-2,ASSQDSGTAAADTQY
TRBJ2-1,13,TRBV25-1,ASSGLAGGHNEQF
TRBJ2-1,12,TRBV5-1,ASSADLEYNEQF
TRBJ2-3,14,TRBV4-3,ASSQETSSKADTQY
TRBJ2-3,13,TRBV5-1,ASSLAAGTRDTQY
TRBJ2-7,15,TRBV7-2,ASRGGTSGITPYEQY
TRBJ1-2,11,TRBV9,ASSVDFDYGYT
.,11,TRBV7-3,AGSLTGLGEQY
.,12,TRBV19,ASSVTPHTDEQY
TRBJ1-1,11,TRBV12-3/TRBV12-4,ASGKTGRTEAF
TRBJ2-1,13,TRBV20-1,SAAPTGGFYNEQF
TRBJ2-6,14,TRBV12-3/TRBV12-4,ASSPNRASGANVLT
TRBJ2-1,11,TRBV7-2,ASSGPGNPEQF
TRBJ2-6,11,TRBV25-1,ASSDSGANVLT
TRBJ2-1,16,TRBV3-1,ASSQKGLAERGWNEQF
TRBJ2-5,11,TRBV11-2,ASSQGQQEAQY
TRBJ2-2,13,TRBV28,ASSYRGLGTGELF
TRBJ2-1,13,TRBV2,ASSSGLSRRGEQF
TRBJ1-1,13,TRBV12-3/TRBV12-4,AGQQGGSANTEAF
TRBJ2-3,10,TRBV29-1,SVVRGADTQY
TRBJ1-2,11,TRBV29-1,SVAQDRSYGHT
TRBJ2-1,13,TRBV20-1,SAARLAGTDYGQF
TRBJ2-1,11,TRBV20-1,RIIAGPYNEQF
TRBJ2-7,13,TRBV7-2,ASSLVVGGGYEQY
TRBJ2-4,13,TRBV6-6,ASSYWGEAKNIQY
TRBJ2-5,13,TRBV7-2,ASSPRDLPSTEQY
TRBJ2-5,13,TRBV5-1,ASSLEQVVEETQY
TRBJ2-2,14,TRBV9,ASSVLADGDTGELF
TRBJ2-7,14,TRBV7-2,ASSLIAGGRNYEQY
TRBJ2-1,13,TRBV12-3/TRBV12-4,ASSSRLANYNEQF